The sequence of this TCR beta chain was determined in a study of T cells in Graves' hyperthyroidism and ophthalmopathy. RNA transcripts were the template for amplifying TCR beta CDR3 regions. When the TCR CDR3 underwent first-round RT-PCR, the HTBI primer set was used. Each CDR3 protein is one row after TCRdb ran MiXCR on the multiplex PCR reads. Seen here are 500,000 to 650,000 distinct CDR3 sequences, 11% to 15% observed once, and the top ten hold approximately 13%. The CDR3 is 14 amino acids. Germline assignment: CDR1 SGHNT and CDR2 YYREEE (reference sequence). Trimming removed 3 bases from V and 7 bases from J; junction bases left unmatched: 7.

This rearrangement joins TRBV5-4 to TRBJ2-7; 10 bases align to TRBD1. The clonotype originates from a woman aged 40 to 49 with Graves' hyperthyroidism. Sequenced: blood. The chain's CDR3 is CASSSGQGQREQYF. The CDR3 bases are TGTGCCAGCAGCTCGGGACAGGGGCAGAGGGAGCAGTACTTC.